This T cell receptor beta chain was retrieved from a study of blood T cells in healthy people across ages. Broader study findings: Aged donors had fewer naive CD4+ cells and lower diversity than long-lived donors.

Primed by a sample-barcoded 5' primer and a J-beta primer mix, a second PCR proceeded for about 7 to 12 cycles. TCRdb processed the 5' RACE reads anew with MiXCR; each CDR3 protein has one entry. The data contain about 1,400,000 distinct CDR3 sequences, 42% of them singletons. This clonotype was seen many times. Its antigen is currently unknown. The length of the CDR3 is 14 residues. J gave up 4 bases and V 3 bases, and 5 bases lay outside the gene matches. The germline V gene encodes CDR1 SGHAT and CDR2 FQDESV (reference sequence). The TCR comes from a woman aged 18 to 35 in good health. Sequencing was done on a sample of blood. The V call is TRBV11-1, the J call TRBJ2-7, with 8 bases lining up with TRBD2. The CDR3 DNA is TGTGCCAGCAGCTTCAGCGGGGGAGCTTACGAGCAGTACTTC. It is translated as CASSFSGGAYEQYF.